This T cell receptor (beta chain) came from a study of blood T cell repertoires in COVID-19. In the study overall: Whether acute or convalescent, the COVID-19 samples came from the United States, Italy and Spain. PBMCs, B-cell-depleted T cells, or T cells provided the cDNA or gDNA that made up the material.

CDR1 and CDR2 from the germline V gene are ENHRY and SYGVKD. The CDR3 runs to 15 residues. The ends were cut back, 4 bases at V and 3 bases at J, with 13 bases in the middle. In the authors' workflow: It was from reference gene primer amplification that nucleated cell counts were estimated. Clones were read by immunoSEQ multiplex PCR, and TCRdb kept only the in-frame ones, dropping some. V and J calls and clone size come straight from that table; D and trimming were deduced from the DNA. The sample lists 160,000 or so clones; 70% to 85% were seen once. The rearrangement links TRBV10-3 to TRBJ1-5; D might be TRBD1 (6 bases). Material for sequencing was peripheral blood. This TCR was sampled from a woman between 45 and 65 years old with acute or convalescent COVID-19. The CDR3 protein is CAISGGGPPNQPQHF. In DNA form, the CDR3 reads TGTGCCATCAGTGGGGGGGGGCCCCCCAATCAGCCCCAGCATTTT.